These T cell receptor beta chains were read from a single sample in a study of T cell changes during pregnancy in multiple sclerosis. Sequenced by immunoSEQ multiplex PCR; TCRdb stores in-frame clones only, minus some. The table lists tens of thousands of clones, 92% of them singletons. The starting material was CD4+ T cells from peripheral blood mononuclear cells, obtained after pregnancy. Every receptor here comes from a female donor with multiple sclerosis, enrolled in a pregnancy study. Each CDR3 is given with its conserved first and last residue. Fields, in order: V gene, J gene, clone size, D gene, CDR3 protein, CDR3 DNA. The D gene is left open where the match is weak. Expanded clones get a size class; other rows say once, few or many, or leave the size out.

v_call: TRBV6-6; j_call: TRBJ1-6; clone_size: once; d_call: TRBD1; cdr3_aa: CTSSDRGKSPLHF; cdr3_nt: TGTACCAGCAGTGACAGGGGTAAGTCACCCCTCCACTTT
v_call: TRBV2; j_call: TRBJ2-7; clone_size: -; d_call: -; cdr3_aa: CASSKSSYEQYF; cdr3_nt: TGTGCCAGCAGTAAGAGCTCCTACGAGCAGTACTTC
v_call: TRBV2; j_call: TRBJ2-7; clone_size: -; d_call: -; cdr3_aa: CASVESADYEQYF; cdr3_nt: TGTGCCAGCGTTGAGTCAGCGGACTACGAGCAGTACTTC
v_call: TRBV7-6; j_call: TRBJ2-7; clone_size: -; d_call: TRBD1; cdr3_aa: CASSLGQGDYEQYF; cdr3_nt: TGTGCCAGCAGCTTAGGGCAGGGGGACTACGAGCAGTACTTC
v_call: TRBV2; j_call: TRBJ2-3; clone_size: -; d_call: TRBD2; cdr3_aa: CASTGLAGGNTDTQYF; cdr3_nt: TGTGCCAGCACCGGACTAGCGGGAGGGAACACAGATACGCAGTATTTT
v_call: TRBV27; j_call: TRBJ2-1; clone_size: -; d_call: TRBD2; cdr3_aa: CASSLRWLAGSYNEQFF; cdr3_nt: TGTGCCAGCAGTTTAAGGTGGCTAGCGGGTTCCTACAATGAGCAGTTCTTC
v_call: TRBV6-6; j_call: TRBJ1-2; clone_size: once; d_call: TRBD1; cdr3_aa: CASISAAGGNYGYTF; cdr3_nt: TGTGCCAGCATCTCGGCGGCAGGGGGCAACTATGGCTACACCTTC
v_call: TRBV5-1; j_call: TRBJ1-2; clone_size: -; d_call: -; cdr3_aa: CASSLGTPTGRYGYTF; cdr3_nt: TGCGCCAGCAGCTTGGGTACACCGACAGGCCGCTATGGCTACACCTTC
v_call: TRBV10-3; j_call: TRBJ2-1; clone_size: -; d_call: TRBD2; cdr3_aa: CAISERGDHEQFF; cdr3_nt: TGTGCCATCAGTGAGCGGGGGGACCATGAGCAGTTCTTC
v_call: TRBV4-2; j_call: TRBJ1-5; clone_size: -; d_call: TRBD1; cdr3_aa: CASSQDLGGGKPQHF; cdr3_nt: TGTGCCAGCAGCCAAGATTTAGGAGGGGGCAAGCCCCAGCATTTT
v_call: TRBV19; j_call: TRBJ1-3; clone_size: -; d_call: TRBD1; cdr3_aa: CASSIADRGRRNTIYF; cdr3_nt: TGTGCCAGTAGTATAGCCGACAGGGGACGAAGAAACACCATATATTTT
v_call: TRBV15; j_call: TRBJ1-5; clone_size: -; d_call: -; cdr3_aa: CATRGWGNQPQHF; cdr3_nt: TGTGCCACCCGCGGATGGGGCAATCAGCCCCAGCATTTT
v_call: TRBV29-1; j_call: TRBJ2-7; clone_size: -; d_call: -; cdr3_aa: CSVEGEAYEQYF; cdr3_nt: TGCAGCGTTGAGGGGGAGGCATACGAGCAGTACTTC
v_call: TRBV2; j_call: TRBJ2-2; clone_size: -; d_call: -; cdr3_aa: CASKKQNTGELFF; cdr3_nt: TGTGCCAGCAAGAAGCAGAACACCGGGGAGCTGTTTTTT
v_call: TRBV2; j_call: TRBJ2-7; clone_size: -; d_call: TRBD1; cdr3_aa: CASSGDRGRSYEQYF; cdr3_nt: TGTGCCAGCAGTGGGGACAGGGGAAGGTCCTACGAGCAGTACTTC
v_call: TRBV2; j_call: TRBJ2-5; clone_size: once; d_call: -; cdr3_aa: CASRGLGAQETQYF; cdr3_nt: TGTGCCAGCAGGGGCTTGGGGGCCCAAGAGACCCAGTACTTC
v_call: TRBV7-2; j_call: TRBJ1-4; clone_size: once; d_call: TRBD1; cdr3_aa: CASSLTGTGVSEKLFF; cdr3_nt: TGTGCCAGCAGCTTAACCGGGACAGGGGTCTCTGAAAAACTGTTTTTT
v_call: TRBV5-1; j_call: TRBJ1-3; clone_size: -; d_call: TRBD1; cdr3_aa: CASSLGDRASGNTIYF; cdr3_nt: TGCGCCAGCAGCCTGGGGGACAGGGCGTCTGGAAACACCATATATTTT
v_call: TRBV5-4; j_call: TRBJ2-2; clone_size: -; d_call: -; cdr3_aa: CASSPFGGRNTGELFF; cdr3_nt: TGTGCCAGCAGCCCATTCGGGGGGCGGAACACCGGGGAGCTGTTTTTT
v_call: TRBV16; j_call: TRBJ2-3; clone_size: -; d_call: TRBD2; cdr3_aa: CASSQRITTSGITDTQYF; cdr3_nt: TGTGCCAGCAGCCAAAGGATCACGACTAGCGGGATCACAGATACGCAGTATTTT
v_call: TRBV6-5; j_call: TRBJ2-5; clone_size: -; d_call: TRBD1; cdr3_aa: CASSFTGQLQETQYF; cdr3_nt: TGTGCCAGCAGTTTCACGGGACAGTTGCAAGAGACCCAGTACTTC
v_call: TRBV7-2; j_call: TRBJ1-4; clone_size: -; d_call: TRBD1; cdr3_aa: CASSPLGQSDEKLFF; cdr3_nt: TGTGCCAGCAGCCCACTGGGACAGTCGGATGAAAAACTGTTTTTT
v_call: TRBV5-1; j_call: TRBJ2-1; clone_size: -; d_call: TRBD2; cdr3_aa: CASSLSSGSYNEQFF; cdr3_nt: TGCGCCAGCAGCTTGAGTAGCGGGAGCTACAATGAGCAGTTCTTC
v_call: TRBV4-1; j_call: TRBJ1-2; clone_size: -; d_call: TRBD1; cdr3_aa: CASSFSTGVMNGYTF; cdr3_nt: TGCGCCAGCAGCTTTTCGACAGGGGTAATGAATGGCTACACCTTC
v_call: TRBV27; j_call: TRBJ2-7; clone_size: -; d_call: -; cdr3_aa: CASRRDRNPYEQYF; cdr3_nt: TGTGCCAGCAGACGAGACAGGAACCCTTACGAGCAGTACTTC
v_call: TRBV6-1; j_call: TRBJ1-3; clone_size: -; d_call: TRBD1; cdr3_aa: CASRAGTGPGNTIYF; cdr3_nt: TGTGCCAGCAGGGCAGGGACAGGGCCTGGAAACACCATATATTTT
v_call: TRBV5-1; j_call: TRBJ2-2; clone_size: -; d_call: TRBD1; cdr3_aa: CASSSSGTANTGELFF; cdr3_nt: TGCGCCAGCAGCTCGTCCGGGACAGCGAACACCGGGGAGCTGTTTTTT
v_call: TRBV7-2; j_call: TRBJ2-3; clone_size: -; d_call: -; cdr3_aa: CASSFRRGGPSDTQYF; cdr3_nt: TGTGCCAGCAGCTTCCGGAGGGGGGGCCCTTCGGATACGCAGTATTTT
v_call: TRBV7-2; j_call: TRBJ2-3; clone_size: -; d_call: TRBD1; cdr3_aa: CAGGSQGARDTQYF; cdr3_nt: TGTGCCGGCGGATCACAGGGGGCGAGAGATACGCAGTATTTT
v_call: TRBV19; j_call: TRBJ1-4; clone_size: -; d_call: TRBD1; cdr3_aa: CASRARDSDNEKLFF; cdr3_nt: TGTGCCAGCCGGGCCCGGGACAGCGACAATGAAAAACTGTTTTTT
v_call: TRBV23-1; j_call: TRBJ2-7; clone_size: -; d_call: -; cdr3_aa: CASSQSGYRERAYEQYF; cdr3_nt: TGCGCCAGCAGTCAATCGGGTTACAGGGAAAGAGCCTACGAGCAGTACTTC
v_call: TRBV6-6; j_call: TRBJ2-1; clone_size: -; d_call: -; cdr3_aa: CASSYSGGGYNEQFF; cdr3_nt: TGTGCCAGCAGTTACTCAGGGGGTGGCTACAATGAGCAGTTCTTC
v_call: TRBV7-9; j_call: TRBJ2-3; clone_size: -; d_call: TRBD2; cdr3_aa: CASSLASGTSTDTQYF; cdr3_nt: TGTGCCAGCAGCCTCGCTAGCGGGACAAGCACAGATACGCAGTATTTT
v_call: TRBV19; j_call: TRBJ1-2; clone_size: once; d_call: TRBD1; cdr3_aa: CASKATGTGTRGYTF; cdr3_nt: TGTGCCAGTAAGGCGACCGGGACAGGGACGCGGGGCTACACCTTC
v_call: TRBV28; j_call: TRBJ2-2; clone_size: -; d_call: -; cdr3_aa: CASSFLRGGTGELFF; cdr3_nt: TGTGCCAGCAGTTTTCTCAGAGGGGGCACCGGGGAGCTGTTTTTT
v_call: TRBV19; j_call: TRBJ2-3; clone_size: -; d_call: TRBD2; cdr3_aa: CASSDLAGGRADTQYF; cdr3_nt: TGTGCCAGTAGTGACCTAGCGGGGGGGCGGGCAGATACGCAGTATTTT
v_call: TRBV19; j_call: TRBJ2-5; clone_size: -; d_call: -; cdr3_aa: CASSIGGRVRQETQYF; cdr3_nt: TGTGCCAGTAGTATCGGGGGGCGGGTAAGACAAGAGACCCAGTACTTC
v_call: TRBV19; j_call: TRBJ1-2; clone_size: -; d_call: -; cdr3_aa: CASSDFYRETNYGYTF; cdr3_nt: TGTGCCAGTAGCGACTTCTACAGGGAGACTAACTATGGCTACACCTTC
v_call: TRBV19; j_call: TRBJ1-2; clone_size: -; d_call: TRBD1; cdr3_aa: CASGQGNYGYTF; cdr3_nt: TGTGCCAGTGGACAGGGGAACTATGGCTACACCTTC
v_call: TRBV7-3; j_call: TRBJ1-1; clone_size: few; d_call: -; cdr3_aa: CASSLTRNTEAFF; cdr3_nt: TGTGCCAGCAGCTTAACCAGGAACACTGAAGCTTTCTTT
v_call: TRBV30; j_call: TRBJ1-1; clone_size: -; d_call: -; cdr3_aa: CAWTTGWDTEAFF; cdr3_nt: TGTGCCTGGACTACAGGGTGGGACACTGAAGCTTTCTTT
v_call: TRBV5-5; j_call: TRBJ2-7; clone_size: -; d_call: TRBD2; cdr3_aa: CASSLAPQRENYEQYF; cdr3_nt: TGTGCCAGCAGCTTGGCCCCCCAGCGGGAGAACTACGAGCAGTACTTC
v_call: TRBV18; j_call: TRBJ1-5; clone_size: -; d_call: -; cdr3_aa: CASRGHENQPQHF; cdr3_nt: TGTGCCTCGAGGGGACACGAGAACCAGCCCCAGCATTTT
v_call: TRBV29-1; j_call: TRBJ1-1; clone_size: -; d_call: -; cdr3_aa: CSVAGALNTEAFF; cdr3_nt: TGCAGCGTCGCAGGGGCGCTGAACACTGAAGCTTTCTTT
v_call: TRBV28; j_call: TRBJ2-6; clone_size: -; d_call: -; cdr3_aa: CASSLPLQASGANVLTF; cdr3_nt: TGTGCCAGCAGTTTGCCACTCCAGGCCTCTGGGGCCAACGTCCTGACTTTC
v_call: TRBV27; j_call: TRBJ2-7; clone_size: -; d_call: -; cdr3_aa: CASRQQGEQYF; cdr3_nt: TGTGCCAGCAGACAACAGGGCGAGCAGTACTTC
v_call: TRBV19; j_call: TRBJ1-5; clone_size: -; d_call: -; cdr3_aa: CASSIQSRAILGEPQHF; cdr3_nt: TGTGCCAGTAGTATCCAGAGCCGGGCCATACTAGGTGAGCCCCAGCATTTT
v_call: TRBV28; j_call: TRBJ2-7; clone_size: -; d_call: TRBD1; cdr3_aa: CASSFSTGGLNEQYF; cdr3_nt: TGTGCCAGCAGTTTCTCGACAGGGGGGTTGAACGAGCAGTACTTC
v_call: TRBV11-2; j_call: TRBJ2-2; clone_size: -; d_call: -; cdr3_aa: CASSLNRASTGELFF; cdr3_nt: TGTGCCAGCAGCTTAAACAGGGCTAGCACCGGGGAGCTGTTTTTT
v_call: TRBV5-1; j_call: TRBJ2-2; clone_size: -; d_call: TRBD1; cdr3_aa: CASSLEGQGAAGELFF; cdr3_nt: TGCGCCAGCAGCTTGGAAGGACAGGGGGCGGCCGGGGAGCTGTTTTTT
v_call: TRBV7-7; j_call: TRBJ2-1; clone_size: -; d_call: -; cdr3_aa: CASSLMSGEVTGEQFF; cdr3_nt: TGTGCCAGCAGCTTAATGTCGGGAGAGGTTACTGGTGAGCAGTTCTTC
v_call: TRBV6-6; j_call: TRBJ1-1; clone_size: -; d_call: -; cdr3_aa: CASSSRQNTEAFF; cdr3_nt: TGTGCCAGCAGTTCCCGACAGAACACTGAAGCTTTCTTT
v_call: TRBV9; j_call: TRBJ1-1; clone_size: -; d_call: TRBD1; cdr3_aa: CASSVKGQGITEAFF; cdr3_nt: TGTGCCAGCAGCGTAAAAGGACAGGGGATAACTGAAGCTTTCTTT